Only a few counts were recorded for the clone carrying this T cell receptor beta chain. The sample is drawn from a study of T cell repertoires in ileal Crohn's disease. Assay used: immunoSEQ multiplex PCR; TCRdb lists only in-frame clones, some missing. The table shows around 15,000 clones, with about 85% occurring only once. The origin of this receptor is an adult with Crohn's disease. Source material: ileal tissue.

The CDR3 loop is CASSFGGGETQYF. CDR3 bases: TGTGCCAGCAGCTTTGGAGGAGGGGAGACCCAGTACTTC. This sequence joins TRBV5-6 and TRBJ2-5; D is perhaps TRBD2 (6 bases). Trimming left V 2 bases short and J 5 bases short, with 10 bases between. CDR3 length: 13 residues. Germline V gene data show CDR1 as SGHDT and CDR2 as YYEEEE.